This section outlines one T cell receptor (beta chain) sequence together with its context. The antigen remains unidentified. The repertoire was sequenced with immunoSEQ multiplex PCR; TCRdb's copy has only in-frame clones and lacks some. The sample has about 14,000 clones; roughly 79% are singletons. This entry comes from a study of chemoradiotherapy in HPV16-positive cancers. For the study at large: A couple of HPV16-positive patients' cells yielded candidate HPV-specific clones and common motifs. Overall study findings and caveats: The functional HPV-specific definition rests on just a couple of HPV16-positive patients. Candidate HPV-specific clones and E7-related TCR motifs grew in tumor during treatment.

Repeated repertoire sampling spanned the course of chemoradiotherapy. This CDR3 is 11 amino acids long. Trimming left V 7 bases short and J 6 bases short, with 12 bases between. Germline loops: CDR1 SQVTM, CDR2 ANQGSEA. The TCR comes from a human donor with HPV-associated anogenital cancer. This sample was gathered from a patient who underwent chemoradiotherapy. The chain uses TRBV29-1 and TRBJ1-2; no clear D. The CDR3 region is CSDGPAHGYTF. The CDR3 region has the DNA TGCAGCGATGGGCCCGCTCATGGCTACACCTTC.